The subject of this entry is one TCR beta chain. What it binds is unknown. This entry belongs to a study of T cell responses to AZD1222 COVID-19 vaccine. Whole-study context: Pooling was applied to second doses at about 4 or about 12 weeks.

Points from the study as a whole: There were mostly white British donors and more females than males, and clonal diversity was possibly underestimated. Nearly half of spike-specific TCRs reportedly target unmutated variant regions.

The data were produced by immunoSEQ multiplex PCR, yet TCRdb's version contains in-frame clones alone and is incomplete. Of 120,000 or so clones listed, about 87% were seen once; the top ten hold 8.5% to 12%. The receptor was isolated from an adult in good health. The sequencing here drew on peripheral blood, taken on day 0 of AZD1222 vaccination.

CDR3 loop: CASSLEQGFEQYF. The CDR3 DNA sequence: TGTGCCAGCAGCTTAGAACAGGGGTTCGAGCAGTACTTC. The chain combines TRBV11-3 with TRBJ2-7, with 7 bases identical to TRBD1. Germline V lookup: CDR1 SGHNT, CDR2 YENEEA. V dropped 0 bases and J dropped 6; count of bases not matched to a gene: 2. The CDR3 has 13 residues.